A single T cell receptor (beta chain) is shown here with its context. Cohort allocation depended upon clinical history that participants reported. This entry comes from a study of blood T cell repertoires in COVID-19. With V trimmed by 1 base and J by 9 bases, 1 base remained unmatched. The CDR3 spans 12 residues. Germline assignment: CDR1 SNHLY and CDR2 FYNNEI. In the study's own analysis: Nucleated cell counts were estimated from reference gene primer amplification. Using immunoSEQ multiplex PCR, the repertoire was profiled, and TCRdb retains in-frame clones only, with some absent. That table is the source of V, J and clone size, and D and trimming were worked out from the DNA. The table lists about 360,000 clones, around 90% of them singletons.

Sequenced input: PBMCs or T cells enriched from blood (not recorded which). The gene calls are TRBV2 and TRBJ1-1; 8 nucleotides match TRBD1. The source of this sequence is a woman between 35 and 50 years old with acute COVID-19. CDR3 protein: CASSEVRGQAFF. CDR3 DNA sequence: TGTGCCAGCAGTGAAGTCAGGGGGCAAGCTTTCTTT. Based on the CDR3 plus reference TRBV2 and TRBJ1-1, the full variable domain is EPEVTQTPSHQVTQMGQEVILRCVPISNHLYFYWYRQILGQKVEFLVSFYNNEISEKSEIFDDQFSVERPDGSNFTLKIRSTKLEDSAMYFCASSEVRGQAFFGQGTRLTVV.